The clone carrying this T cell receptor beta chain was counted only a few times. Its antigen is unidentified. The sample originates from a study of CD8+ T cells in alopecia areata. Across the study: Oral tofacitinib (5 to 10 mg twice daily) was administered to treated patients. Notes on the study in general: Across lesional scalp, and particularly alopecia totalis/universalis, clonality surpassed that of normal scalp.

The CDR3 loop spans 13 amino acids. With 7 bases clipped from V and 8 bases from J, the junction kept 5 bases outside the gene matches. CDR1 and CDR2 from the germline V gene are WSHSY and SAAADI. Alopecia areata patients provided lesional scalp punch biopsies and peripheral blood, both collected for the study. Sorting of CD4+ and CD8+ T cells was performed on PBMCs. Following extraction, RNA underwent reverse transcription to cDNA, which served as the sequencing template. This table comes from immunoSEQ multiplex PCR, and its TCRdb copy is limited to in-frame clones, with some not included. This sample has more than 150,000 clones, with 40% to 60% found just once.

Material: CD8+ T cells sorted from blood, obtained at week 0. The source of this sequence is a human donor with alopecia areata. The chain couples TRBV10-2 to TRBJ2-1, with 10 bases fitting TRBD2. In DNA, the CDR3 is TGCGCCAGCAATAGCGGGGGGTATGATGAGCAGTTCTTC. Its protein product is CASNSGGYDEQFF.